This is a list of T cell receptor beta chains from one sample in a study of Tregs in tolerant kidney transplant recipients. Clones were read by immunoSEQ multiplex PCR, and TCRdb kept only the in-frame ones, dropping some. The table lists over 55,000 clones, about 86% of them singletons, with 5.2% in the top ten. Sequencing used CD4+ T cells from blood. The receptors here all came from a human donor in good health. Each CDR3 is given with its conserved first and last residue. Fields, in order: clone size, D gene, J gene, V gene, CDR3 protein, CDR3 DNA. The D gene is left open where the match is weak. Size values are once, few and many counts, or a class for expanded clones, and some rows have none.

-	-	TRBJ1-5	TRBV28	CASSLSYSNQPQHF	TGTGCCAGCAGTTTATCGTATAGCAATCAGCCCCAGCATTTT
-	-	TRBJ1-3	TRBV14	CASSRGRGFGNTIYF	TGTGCCAGCAGCCGCGGCAGGGGATTTGGAAACACCATATATTTT
-	-	TRBJ2-7	TRBV5-1	CASSLAGGGASYEQYF	TGCGCCAGCAGCTTGGCCGGAGGGGGCGCAAGCTACGAGCAGTACTTC
-	-	TRBJ2-1	TRBV11-1	CASSLGPNEQFF	TGTGCCAGCAGCTTGGGTCCCAATGAGCAGTTCTTC
-	TRBD1	TRBJ2-7	TRBV5-1	CASSLGQGGEQYF	TGCGCCAGCAGCTTGGGACAGGGTGGCGAGCAGTACTTC
-	-	TRBJ2-2	TRBV4-1	CASSPLLRTGELFF	TGCGCCAGCAGCCCCCTCCTGAGGACCGGGGAGCTGTTTTTT
-	TRBD2	TRBJ2-3	TRBV6-5	CASSMTSGRAGTQYF	TGTGCCAGCAGTATGACTAGCGGGAGGGCCGGTACGCAGTATTTT
-	-	TRBJ2-2	TRBV2	CASRKQEISAGELFF	TGTGCCAGCCGAAAACAGGAAATAAGTGCCGGGGAGCTGTTTTTT
-	TRBD1	TRBJ1-4	TRBV15	CATSRFGTGFNEKLFF	TGTGCCACCAGCAGATTCGGGACAGGGTTTAACGAAAAACTGTTTTTT
-	-	TRBJ1-1	TRBV27	CASSYRGGRDTEAFF	TGTGCCAGCAGTTACCGGGGAGGTCGGGACACTGAAGCTTTCTTT
-	-	TRBJ1-1	TRBV28	CASSLKPDFMGLGTEAFF	TGTGCCAGCAGCCTAAAACCCGATTTTATGGGATTGGGAACTGAAGCTTTCTTT
-	-	TRBJ2-1	TRBV28	CASRLGLHNEQFF	TGTGCCAGCAGACTGGGGCTTCACAATGAGCAGTTCTTC
-	TRBD1	TRBJ1-1	TRBV25-1	CASSERQGAGEAFF	TGTGCCAGCAGTGAACGACAGGGGGCAGGGGAAGCTTTCTTT
-	-	TRBJ2-5	TRBV5-1	CASSLGPNPVGETQYF	TGCGCCAGCAGCTTGGGACCAAACCCGGTGGGCGAGACCCAGTACTTC
-	-	TRBJ1-1	TRBV11-3	CASSSSRGTEAFF	TGTGCCAGCAGCTCAAGCCGGGGGACTGAAGCTTTCTTT
few	-	TRBJ2-3	TRBV18	CASSPTRDTDTQYF	TGTGCCAGCTCACCAACGAGAGACACAGATACGCAGTATTTT
-	-	TRBJ1-2	TRBV20-1	CSAHTTYGYTF	TGCAGTGCTCACACCACCTATGGCTACACCTTC
few	-	TRBJ1-5	TRBV5-1	CASSPAPGGNQPQHF	TGCGCCAGCAGCCCGGCCCCAGGGGGCAATCAGCCCCAGCATTTT
-	-	TRBJ2-5	TRBV7-2	CASSPLQGTQYF	TGTGCCAGCAGCCCCCTTCAGGGGACCCAGTACTTC
-	-	TRBJ2-5	TRBV29-1	CSLKGDRSRGSETQYF	TGCAGCCTCAAGGGGGATAGGAGTAGGGGTTCGGAGACCCAGTACTTC
medium-sized	-	TRBJ2-3	TRBV11-3	CASSLGQYTDTQYF	TGTGCCAGCAGCTTGGGCCAATACACAGATACGCAGTATTTT
-	-	TRBJ2-1	TRBV20-1	CSAPLVNEQFF	TGCAGTGCCCCCTTAGTGAATGAGCAGTTCTTC
-	-	TRBJ1-5	TRBV30	CAWGKDSSRQPQHF	TGTGCCTGGGGTAAAGACAGTAGCAGGCAGCCCCAGCATTTT
-	TRBD1	TRBJ2-6	TRBV15	CATNRGAGANVLTF	TGTGCCACCAACAGGGGGGCTGGGGCCAACGTCCTGACTTTC
-	TRBD1	TRBJ2-7	TRBV14	CASSPRTGPYEQYF	TGTGCCAGCAGCCCGCGGACAGGGCCGTACGAGCAGTACTTC
-	TRBD1	TRBJ2-3	TRBV27	CASSLLGRQGFTDTQYF	TGTGCCAGCAGTTTACTAGGGCGACAGGGTTTCACAGATACGCAGTATTTT
-	-	TRBJ2-3	TRBV5-5	CASSLSREFGAQYF	TGTGCCAGCAGCCTGTCCCGGGAATTTGGGGCGCAGTATTTT
-	TRBD2	TRBJ2-7	TRBV7-8	CASSPGLAELYEQYF	TGTGCCAGCAGCCCGGGACTAGCAGAACTCTACGAGCAGTACTTC
-	-	TRBJ2-4	TRBV11-2	CASSLDPRGRLAKNIQYF	TGTGCCAGCAGCTTAGACCCCAGGGGAAGGTTAGCCAAAAACATTCAGTACTTC
-	TRBD2	TRBJ2-3	TRBV6-5	CASSWTSGSTDTQYF	TGTGCCAGCAGTTGGACTAGCGGGAGTACAGATACGCAGTATTTT
-	-	TRBJ2-7	TRBV7-9	CASSPRGSPWYF	TGTGCCAGCAGCCCCCGGGGCTCCCCTTGGTACTTC
-	-	TRBJ1-3	TRBV7-2	CASSLAGSGNTIYF	TGTGCCAGCAGCTTAGCAGGGTCTGGAAACACCATATATTTT
-	TRBD2	TRBJ2-3	TRBV18	CASSPRGLAGAVDTQYF	TGTGCCAGCTCACCGAGAGGACTAGCGGGGGCGGTAGATACGCAGTATTTT
-	TRBD1	TRBJ1-2	TRBV5-6	CASSPGQIYGYTF	TGTGCCAGCAGCCCGGGACAGATCTATGGCTACACCTTC
-	-	TRBJ2-6	TRBV5-1	CASSLGSSSGANVLTF	TGCGCCAGCAGCCTGGGATCGAGCTCTGGGGCCAACGTCCTGACTTTC
-	-	TRBJ1-5	TRBV4-2	CASSQDGINQPQHF	TGTGCCAGCAGCCAAGATGGGATAAATCAGCCCCAGCATTTT
-	-	TRBJ2-3	TRBV9	CANSPPLDTQYF	TGTGCCAACAGCCCCCCCCTGGATACGCAGTATTTT
-	-	TRBJ1-1	TRBV6-5	CASWASTDNTEAFF	TGTGCCAGCTGGGCTTCGACGGATAACACTGAAGCTTTCTTT
medium-sized	-	TRBJ1-2	TRBV5-4	CASSPGINYGYTF	TGTGCCAGCAGCCCCGGGATCAACTATGGCTACACCTTC
few	TRBD2	TRBJ2-2	TRBV7-7	CASSAGRGTGELFF	TGTGCCAGCAGCGCCGGGAGGGGGACCGGGGAGCTGTTTTTT
many	-	TRBJ1-1	TRBV7-2	CASSLAPGLDTEAFF	TGTGCCAGCAGCTTAGCCCCGGGTTTGGACACTGAAGCTTTCTTT
-	-	TRBJ2-7	TRBV30	CAWSNWGAFSYEQYF	TGTGCCTGGAGTAATTGGGGGGCGTTCTCCTACGAGCAGTACTTC
once	-	TRBJ2-3	TRBV4-3	CASSQSWKGGTDTQYF	TGCGCCAGCAGCCAAAGTTGGAAGGGGGGCACAGATACGCAGTATTTT
-	-	TRBJ1-2	TRBV5-5	CASSLTGPDVYGYTF	TGTGCCAGCAGCTTGACAGGCCCCGATGTTTATGGCTACACCTTC
-	-	TRBJ2-3	TRBV6-5	CASTPSGSTDTQYF	TGTGCCAGCACCCCCAGCGGAAGCACAGATACGCAGTATTTT
-	TRBD1	TRBJ1-2	TRBV4-2	CASSRHRGGYTF	TGTGCCAGCAGTCGACACAGGGGTGGCTACACCTTC
-	-	TRBJ1-5	TRBV6-1	CASSEVTGGGQPQHF	TGTGCCAGCAGTGAAGTCACAGGCGGCGGGCAGCCCCAGCATTTT
-	-	TRBJ1-5	TRBV7-3	CASSLGHDSSNQPQHF	TGTGCCAGCAGCTTAGGTCATGACTCATCTAATCAGCCCCAGCATTTT
-	TRBD2	TRBJ2-1	TRBV6-5	CASRGGSSYNEQFF	TGTGCCAGCAGGGGGGGGAGCTCCTACAATGAGCAGTTCTTC
-	-	TRBJ2-2	TRBV27	CASSFMAGVKGELFF	TGTGCCAGCAGTTTCATGGCAGGGGTCAAAGGGGAGCTGTTTTTT
-	-	TRBJ2-1	TRBV11-1	CASSLGRGASSYNEQFF	TGTGCCAGCAGCTTAGGCAGAGGCGCGAGCTCCTACAATGAGCAGTTCTTC
-	-	TRBJ2-3	TRBV5-4	CASSPRLATDTQYF	TGTGCCAGCAGCCCCCGGTTAGCCACAGATACGCAGTATTTT
-	-	TRBJ1-3	TRBV11-2	CASSPVQGNTIYF	TGTGCCAGCAGCCCCGTCCAGGGAAACACCATATATTTT